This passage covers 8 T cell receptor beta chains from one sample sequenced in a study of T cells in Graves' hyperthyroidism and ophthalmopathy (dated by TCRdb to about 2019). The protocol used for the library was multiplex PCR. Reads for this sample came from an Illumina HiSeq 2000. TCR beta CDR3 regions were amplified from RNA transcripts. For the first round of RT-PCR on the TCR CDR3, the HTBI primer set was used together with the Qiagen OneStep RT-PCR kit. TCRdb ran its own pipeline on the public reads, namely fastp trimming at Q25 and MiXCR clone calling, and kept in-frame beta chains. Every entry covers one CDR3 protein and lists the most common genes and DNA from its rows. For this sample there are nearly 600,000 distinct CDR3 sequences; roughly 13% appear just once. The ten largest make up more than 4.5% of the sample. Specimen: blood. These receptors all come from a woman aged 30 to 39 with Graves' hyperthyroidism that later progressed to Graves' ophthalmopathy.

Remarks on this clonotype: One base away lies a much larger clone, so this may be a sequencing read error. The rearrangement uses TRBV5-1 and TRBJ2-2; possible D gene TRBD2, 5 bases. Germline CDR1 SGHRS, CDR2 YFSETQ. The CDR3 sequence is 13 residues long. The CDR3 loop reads CARSLGAREELFF. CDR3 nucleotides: TGCGCCAGAAGCTTGGGAGCTAGAGAGGAGCTGTTTTTT. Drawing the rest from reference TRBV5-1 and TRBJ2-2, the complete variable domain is KAGVTQTPRYLIKTRGQQVTLSCSPISGHRSVSWYQQTPGQGLQFLFEYFSETQRNKGNFPGRFSGRQFSNSRSEMNVSTLELGDSALYLCARSLGAREELFFGEGSRLTVL.

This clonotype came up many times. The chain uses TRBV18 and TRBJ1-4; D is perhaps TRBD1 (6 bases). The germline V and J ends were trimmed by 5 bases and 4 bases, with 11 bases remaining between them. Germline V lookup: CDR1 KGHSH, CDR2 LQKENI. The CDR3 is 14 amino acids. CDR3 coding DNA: TGTGCCAGCTCAGGCCAGGGGAATAATGAAAAACTGTTTTTT. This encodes CASSGQGNNEKLFF.

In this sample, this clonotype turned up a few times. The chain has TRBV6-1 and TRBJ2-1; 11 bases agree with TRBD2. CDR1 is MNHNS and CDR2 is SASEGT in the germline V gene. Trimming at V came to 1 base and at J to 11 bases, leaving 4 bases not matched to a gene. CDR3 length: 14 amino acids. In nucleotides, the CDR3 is TGTGCCAGCAGTGAAGGACTAGCGGGATATCAGCAGTTCTTC. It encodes CASSEGLAGYQQFF.

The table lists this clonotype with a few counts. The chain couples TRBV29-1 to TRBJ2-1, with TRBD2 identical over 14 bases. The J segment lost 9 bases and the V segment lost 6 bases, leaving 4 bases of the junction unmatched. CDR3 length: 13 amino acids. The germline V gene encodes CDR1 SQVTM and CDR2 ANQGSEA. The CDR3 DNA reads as TGCAGCGTGGGACTAGCGGGAGCAGGTGAGCAGTTCTTC. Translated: CSVGLAGAGEQFF.

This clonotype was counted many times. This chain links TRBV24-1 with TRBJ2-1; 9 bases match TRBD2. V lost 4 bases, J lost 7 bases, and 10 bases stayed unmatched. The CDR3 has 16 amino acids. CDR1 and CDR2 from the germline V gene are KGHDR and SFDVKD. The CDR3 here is CATSDPSGKGGNEQFF. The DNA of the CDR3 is TGTGCCACCAGTGACCCTAGCGGGAAGGGAGGAAATGAGCAGTTCTTC.

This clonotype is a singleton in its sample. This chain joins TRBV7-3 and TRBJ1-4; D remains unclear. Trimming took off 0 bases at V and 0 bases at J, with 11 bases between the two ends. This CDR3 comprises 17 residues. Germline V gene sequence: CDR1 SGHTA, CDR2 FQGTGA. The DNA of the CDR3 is TGTGCCAGCAGCTTAACTGGGAGGTTCTCAACTAATGAAAAACTGTTTTTT. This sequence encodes CASSLTGRFSTNEKLFF.

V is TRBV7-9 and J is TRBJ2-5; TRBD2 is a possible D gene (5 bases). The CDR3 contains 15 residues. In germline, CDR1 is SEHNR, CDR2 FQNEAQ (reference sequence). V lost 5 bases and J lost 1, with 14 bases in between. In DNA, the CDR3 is TGTGCCAGCAGCGGACCGCGGGTCGCCCAAGAGACCCAGTACTTC. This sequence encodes CASSGPRVAQETQYF.

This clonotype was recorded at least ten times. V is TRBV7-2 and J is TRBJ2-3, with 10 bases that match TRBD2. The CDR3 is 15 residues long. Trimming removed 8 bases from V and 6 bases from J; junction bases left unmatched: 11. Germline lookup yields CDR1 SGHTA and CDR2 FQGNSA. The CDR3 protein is CASCPLAGVSDTQYF. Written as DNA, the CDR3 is TGTGCCAGCTGCCCCCTAGCGGGAGTTTCCGATACGCAGTATTTT.